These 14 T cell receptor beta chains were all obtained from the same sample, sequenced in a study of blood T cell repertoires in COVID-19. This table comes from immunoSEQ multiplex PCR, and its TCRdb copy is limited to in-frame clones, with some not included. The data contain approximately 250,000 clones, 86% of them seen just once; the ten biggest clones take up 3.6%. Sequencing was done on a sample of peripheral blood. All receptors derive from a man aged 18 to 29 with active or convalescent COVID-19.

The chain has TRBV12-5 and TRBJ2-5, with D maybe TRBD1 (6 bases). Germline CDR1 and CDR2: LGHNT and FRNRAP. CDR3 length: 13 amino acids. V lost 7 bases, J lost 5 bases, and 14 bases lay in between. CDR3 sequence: CASAWGQKETQYF. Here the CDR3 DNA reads TGTGCTAGTGCGTGGGGACAAAAGGAGACCCAGTACTTC. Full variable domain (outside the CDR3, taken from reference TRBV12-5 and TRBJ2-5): DARVTQTPRHKVTEMGQEVTMRCQPILGHNTVFWYRQTMMQGLELLAYFRNRAPLDDSGMPKDRFSAEMPDATLATLKIQPSEPRDSAVYFCASAWGQKETQYFGPGTRLLVL.

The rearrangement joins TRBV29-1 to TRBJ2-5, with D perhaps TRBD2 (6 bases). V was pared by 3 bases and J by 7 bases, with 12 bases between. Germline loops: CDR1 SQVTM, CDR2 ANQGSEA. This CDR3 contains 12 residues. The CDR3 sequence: CSVEEGVGTQYF. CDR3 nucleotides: TGCAGCGTTGAGGAGGGAGTGGGGACCCAGTACTTC.

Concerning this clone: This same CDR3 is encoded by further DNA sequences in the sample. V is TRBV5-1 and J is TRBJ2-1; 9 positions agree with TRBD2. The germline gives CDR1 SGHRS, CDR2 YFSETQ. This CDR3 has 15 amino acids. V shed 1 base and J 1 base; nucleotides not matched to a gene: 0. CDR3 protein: CASSLLAGSYNEQFF. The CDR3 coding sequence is TGCGCCAGCAGCTTGCTAGCGGGGTCCTACAATGAGCAGTTCTTC.

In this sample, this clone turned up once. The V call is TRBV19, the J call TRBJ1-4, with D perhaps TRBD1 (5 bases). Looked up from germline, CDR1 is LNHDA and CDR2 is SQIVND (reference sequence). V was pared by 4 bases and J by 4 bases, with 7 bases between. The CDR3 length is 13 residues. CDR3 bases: TGTGCCAGTAGTAATCAGGGTAATGAAAAACTGTTTTTT. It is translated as CASSNQGNEKLFF. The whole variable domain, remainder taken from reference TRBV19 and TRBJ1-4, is DGGITQSPKYLFRKEGQNVTLSCEQNLNHDAMYWYRQDPGQGLRLIYYSQIVNDFQKGDIAEGYSVSREKKESFPLTVTSAQKNPTAFYLCASSNQGNEKLFFGSGTQLSVL.

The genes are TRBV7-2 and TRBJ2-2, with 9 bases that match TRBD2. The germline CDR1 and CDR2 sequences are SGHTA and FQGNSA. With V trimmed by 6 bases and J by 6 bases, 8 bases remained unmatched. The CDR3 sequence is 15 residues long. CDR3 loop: CASSAVSGSAGELFF. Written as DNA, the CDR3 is TGTGCCAGCAGTGCCGTTAGCGGGAGCGCCGGGGAGCTGTTTTTT.

The CDR3 region has the DNA TGTGCCAGCAGTCTCGACAGGATGATGAACACTGAAGCTTTCTTT. Its translation: CASSLDRMMNTEAFF. The rearrangement links TRBV6-5 to TRBJ1-1, with TRBD1 as a possible D gene (6 bases). CDR1 and CDR2 (germline): MNHEY, SVGAGI. The CDR3 loop spans 15 amino acids. The V gene lost 5 bases and the J gene lost 0 bases, with 13 bases spanning the gap.

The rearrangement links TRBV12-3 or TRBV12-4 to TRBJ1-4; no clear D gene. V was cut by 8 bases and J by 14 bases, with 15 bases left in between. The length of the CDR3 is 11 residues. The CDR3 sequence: CASGSTIELFF. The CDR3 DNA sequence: TGTGCCAGCGGGAGCACTATAGAGCTGTTTTTT.

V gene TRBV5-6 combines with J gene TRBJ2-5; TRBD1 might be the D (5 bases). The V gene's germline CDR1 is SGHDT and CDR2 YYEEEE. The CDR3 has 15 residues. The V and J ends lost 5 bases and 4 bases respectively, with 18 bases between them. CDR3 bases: TGTGCCAGCAGACGGACCGTCCTGGGGCGAGAGACCCAGTACTTC. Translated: CASRRTVLGRETQYF. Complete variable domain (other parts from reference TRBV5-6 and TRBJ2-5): DAGVTQSPTHLIKTRGQQVTLRCSPKSGHDTVSWYQQALGQGPQFIFQYYEEEERQRGNFPDRFSGHQFPNYSSELNVNALLLGDSALYLCASRRTVLGRETQYFGPGTRLLVL.

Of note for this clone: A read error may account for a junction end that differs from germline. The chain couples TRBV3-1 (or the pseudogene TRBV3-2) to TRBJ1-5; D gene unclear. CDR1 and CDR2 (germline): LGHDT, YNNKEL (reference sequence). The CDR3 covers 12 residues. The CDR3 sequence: CASNQDRQPQHF. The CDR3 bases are TGTGCCAGCAACCAAGACCGTCAGCCCCAGCATTTT.

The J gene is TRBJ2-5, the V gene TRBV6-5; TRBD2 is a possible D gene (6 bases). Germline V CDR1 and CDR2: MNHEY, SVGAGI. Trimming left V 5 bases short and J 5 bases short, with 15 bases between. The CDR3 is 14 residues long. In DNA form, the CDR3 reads TGTGCCAGCAGTCCCGGGACTGGCAAGGAGACCCAGTACTTC. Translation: CASSPGTGKETQYF.

CDR3 in amino acids: CASSSASRVTEAFF. The CDR3 DNA follows: TGCGCCAGCAGCTCGGCCTCGAGGGTCACTGAAGCTTTCTTT. The genes are TRBV5-1 and TRBJ1-1; the D is unclear. In germline, CDR1 is SGHRS, CDR2 YFSETQ. The V gene lost 3 bases and the J gene lost 4 bases, with 13 bases spanning the gap. The CDR3 spans 14 residues. The complete variable domain, with remaining parts taken from reference TRBV5-1 and TRBJ1-1, reads KAGVTQTPRYLIKTRGQQVTLSCSPISGHRSVSWYQQTPGQGLQFLFEYFSETQRNKGNFPGRFSGRQFSNSRSEMNVSTLELGDSALYLCASSSASRVTEAFFGQGTRLTVV.

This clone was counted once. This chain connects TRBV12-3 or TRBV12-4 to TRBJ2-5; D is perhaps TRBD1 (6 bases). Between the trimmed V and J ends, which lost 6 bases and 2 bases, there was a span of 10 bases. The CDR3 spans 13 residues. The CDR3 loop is CASSSRGQETQYF. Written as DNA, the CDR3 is TGTGCCAGCAGCTCCAGGGGACAAGAGACCCAGTACTTC.

The CDR3 bases are TGCGCCAGCAGCTTCGGGACAGGGGGTGGAAACACCATATATTTT. The encoded protein is CASSFGTGGGNTIYF. This chain links TRBV5-1 with TRBJ1-3; 11 bases align to TRBD1. J lost 3 bases, V lost 2 bases, and 1 base had no gene match. This CDR3 contains 15 residues. Germline V gene sequence: CDR1 SGHRS, CDR2 YFSETQ.

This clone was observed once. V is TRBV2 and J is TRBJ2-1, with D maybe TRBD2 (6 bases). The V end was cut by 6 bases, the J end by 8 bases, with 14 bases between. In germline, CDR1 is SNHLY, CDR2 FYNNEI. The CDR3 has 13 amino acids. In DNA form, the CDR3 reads TGTGCCAGCAGACGGGAGCCAGTCGATGAGCAGTTCTTC. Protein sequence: CASRREPVDEQFF.